Given below is one T cell receptor (beta chain) in context. No antigen is known for it. This entry belongs to a study of early T cells in non-severe SARS-CoV-2 infection. Study context: Unsorted whole blood bulk RNA was sequenced, with unpaired chains. Study-wide results and limits: Matching against VDJdb likely underestimated virus-specific expansions, favoring anti-spike CD8.

Individual cDNA molecules were tagged with unique molecular identifiers. Via MiXCR, TCRdb re-called the 5' RACE reads, giving one row per CDR3 protein. The profile covers roughly 40,000 distinct CDR3 sequences, with approximately 6.1% appearing a single time and roughly 12% taken by the ten largest. The sample taken for sequencing was whole blood. The receptor's source is an adult who was a healthcare worker with PCR-confirmed SARS-CoV-2 infection or an uninfected control (not recorded which).

For the CDR3, the DNA is TGTGCCAGCAGTGAACCGGGTGCTGGAAACACCATATATTTT. Translating gives CASSEPGAGNTIYF. The chain joins TRBV25-1 to TRBJ1-3; D not resolved. The germline gives CDR1 MGHDK, CDR2 SYGVNS. The CDR3 totals 14 residues. Trimming pared 2 bases from V and 2 bases from J, leaving 7 bases between.